The following is a T cell receptor beta chain sequence with its context. This sample was taken from a study of T cell changes during pregnancy in multiple sclerosis. The germline gives CDR1 SGHRS, CDR2 YFSETQ. Trimming left V 0 bases short and J 3 bases short, with 3 bases between. CDR3 length: 13 amino acids. Profiling relied on immunoSEQ multiplex PCR, and the TCRdb table lists in-frame clones only, not all of them. The sample holds 69,000 or so clones, 91% seen once. The V call is TRBV5-1, the J call TRBJ2-2; D unclear. Sample: CD4+ T cells from peripheral blood mononuclear cells, taken in the third trimester of pregnancy. The TCR originated in a female donor in good health, enrolled as a control in a pregnancy study. The CDR3: CASSLAHTGELFF. DNA for the CDR3: TGCGCCAGCAGCTTGGCTCACACCGGGGAGCTGTTTTTT.